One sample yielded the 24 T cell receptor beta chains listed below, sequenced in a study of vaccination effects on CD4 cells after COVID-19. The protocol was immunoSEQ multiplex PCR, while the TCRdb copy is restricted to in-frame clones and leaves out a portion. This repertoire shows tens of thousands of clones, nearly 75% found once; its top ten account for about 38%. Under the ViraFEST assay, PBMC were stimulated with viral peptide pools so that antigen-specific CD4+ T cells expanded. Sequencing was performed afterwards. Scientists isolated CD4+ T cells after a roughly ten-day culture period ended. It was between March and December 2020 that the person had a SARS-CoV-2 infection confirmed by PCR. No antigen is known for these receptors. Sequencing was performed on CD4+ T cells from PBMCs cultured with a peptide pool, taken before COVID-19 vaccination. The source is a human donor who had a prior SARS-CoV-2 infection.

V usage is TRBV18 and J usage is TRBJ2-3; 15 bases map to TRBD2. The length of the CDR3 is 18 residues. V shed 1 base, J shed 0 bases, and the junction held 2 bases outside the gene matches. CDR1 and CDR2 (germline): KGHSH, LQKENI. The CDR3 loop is CASSPRGLAGGSTDTQYF. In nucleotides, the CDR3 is TGTGCCAGCTCACCACGGGGACTAGCGGGGGGAAGCACAGATACGCAGTATTTT.

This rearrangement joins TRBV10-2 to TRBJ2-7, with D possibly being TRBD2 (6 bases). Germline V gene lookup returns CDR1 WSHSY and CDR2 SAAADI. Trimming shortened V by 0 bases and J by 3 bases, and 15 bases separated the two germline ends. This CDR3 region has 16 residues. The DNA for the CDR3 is TGCGCCAGCAGTGAGTCAGCGGCTAGCGTGATCTACGAGCAGTACTTC. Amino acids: CASSESAASVIYEQYF.

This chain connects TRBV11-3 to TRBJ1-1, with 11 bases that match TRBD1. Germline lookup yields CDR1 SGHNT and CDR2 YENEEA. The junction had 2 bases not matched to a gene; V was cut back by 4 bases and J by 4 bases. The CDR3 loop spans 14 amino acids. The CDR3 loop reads CASSSGQGGTEAFF. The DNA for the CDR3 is TGTGCCAGCAGCTCGGGACAGGGGGGCACTGAAGCTTTCTTT.

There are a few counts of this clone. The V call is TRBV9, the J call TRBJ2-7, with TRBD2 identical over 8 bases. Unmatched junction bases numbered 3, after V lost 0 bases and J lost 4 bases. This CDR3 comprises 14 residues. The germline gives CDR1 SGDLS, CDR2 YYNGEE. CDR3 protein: CASSVDAGGYEQYF. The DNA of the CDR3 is TGTGCCAGCAGCGTAGATGCGGGGGGATACGAGCAGTACTTC.

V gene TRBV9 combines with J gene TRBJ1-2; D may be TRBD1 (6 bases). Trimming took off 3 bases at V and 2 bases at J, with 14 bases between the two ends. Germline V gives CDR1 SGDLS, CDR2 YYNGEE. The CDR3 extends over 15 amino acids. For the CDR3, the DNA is TGTGCCAGCAGCGCCCAGGGGCCACGGAACTATGGCTACACCTTC. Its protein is CASSAQGPRNYGYTF.

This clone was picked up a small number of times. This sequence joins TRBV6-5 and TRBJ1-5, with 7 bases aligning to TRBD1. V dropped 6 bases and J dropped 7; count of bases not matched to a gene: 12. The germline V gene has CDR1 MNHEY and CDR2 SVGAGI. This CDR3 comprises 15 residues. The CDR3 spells CASSTGAGGGQPQHF. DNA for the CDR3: TGTGCCAGCAGCACCGGCGCAGGGGGTGGGCAGCCCCAGCATTTT.

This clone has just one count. CDR3 region: CASSLPGEAIQYF. CDR3 DNA: TGTGCCAGCAGCTTACCAGGGGAGGCCATTCAGTACTTC. The gene calls are TRBV7-6 and TRBJ2-4; TRBD1 or TRBD2 may be the D gene (6 bases each). Germline CDR1 SGHVS, CDR2 FNYEAQ. CDR3 size: 13 residues. The V and J ends lost 2 bases and 9 bases respectively, with 11 bases between them. Filled out from reference TRBV7-6 and TRBJ2-4, the complete variable domain reads GAGVSQSPRYKVTKRGQDVALRCDPISGHVSLYWYRQALGQGPEFLTYFNYEAQQDKSGLPNDRFSAERPEGSISTLTIQRTEQRDSAMYRCASSLPGEAIQYFGAGTRLSVL.

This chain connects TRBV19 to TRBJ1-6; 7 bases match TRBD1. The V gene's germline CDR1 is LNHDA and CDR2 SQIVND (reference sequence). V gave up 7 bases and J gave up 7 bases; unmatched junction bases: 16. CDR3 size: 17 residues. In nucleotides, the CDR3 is TGTGCCAGTACCACCTTGGCAGGGGGGCCAGGGAATTCACCCCTCCACTTT. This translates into CASTTLAGGPGNSPLHF. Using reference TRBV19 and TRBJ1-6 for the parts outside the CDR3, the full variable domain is DGGITQSPKYLFRKEGQNVTLSCEQNLNHDAMYWYRQDPGQGLRLIYYSQIVNDFQKGDIAEGYSVSREKKESFPLTVTSAQKNPTAFYLCASTTLAGGPGNSPLHFGNGTRLTVT.

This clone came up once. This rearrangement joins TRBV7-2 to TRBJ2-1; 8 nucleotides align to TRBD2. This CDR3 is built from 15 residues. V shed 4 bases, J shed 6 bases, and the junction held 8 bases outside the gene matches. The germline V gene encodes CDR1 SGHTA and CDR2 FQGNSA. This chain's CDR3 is CASSSSGSVSNEQFF. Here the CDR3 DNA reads TGTGCCAGCAGCTCCAGCGGGAGCGTCTCCAATGAGCAGTTCTTC.

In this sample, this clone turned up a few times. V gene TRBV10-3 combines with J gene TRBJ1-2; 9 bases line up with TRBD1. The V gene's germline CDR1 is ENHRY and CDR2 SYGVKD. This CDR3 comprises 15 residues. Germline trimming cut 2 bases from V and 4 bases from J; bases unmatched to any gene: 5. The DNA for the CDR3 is TGTGCCATCAGTGAGCCGGGACAGGGAATCTATGGCTACACCTTC. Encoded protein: CAISEPGQGIYGYTF.

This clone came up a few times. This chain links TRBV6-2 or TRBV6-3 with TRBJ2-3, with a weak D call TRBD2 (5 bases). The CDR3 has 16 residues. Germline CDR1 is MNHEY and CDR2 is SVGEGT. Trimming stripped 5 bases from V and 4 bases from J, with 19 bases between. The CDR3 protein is CASSPGRGRIPDTQYF. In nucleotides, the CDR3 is TGTGCCAGCAGTCCGGGGAGAGGTCGGATCCCAGATACGCAGTATTTT.

The CDR3 bases are TGCGCCAGCAGCCCCTTCGACAGGGCGTACACAGATACGCAGTATTTT. Its translation: CASSPFDRAYTDTQYF. The chain is built from TRBV5-1 and TRBJ2-3, with TRBD1 matching 7 bases. Germline CDR1 is SGHRS and CDR2 is YFSETQ. The junction had 10 bases not matched to a gene; V was cut back by 4 bases and J by 2 bases. This CDR3 is built from 16 residues. The full variable domain, with the rest looked up from reference TRBV5-1 and TRBJ2-3, is KAGVTQTPRYLIKTRGQQVTLSCSPISGHRSVSWYQQTPGQGLQFLFEYFSETQRNKGNFPGRFSGRQFSNSRSEMNVSTLELGDSALYLCASSPFDRAYTDTQYFGPGTRLTVL.

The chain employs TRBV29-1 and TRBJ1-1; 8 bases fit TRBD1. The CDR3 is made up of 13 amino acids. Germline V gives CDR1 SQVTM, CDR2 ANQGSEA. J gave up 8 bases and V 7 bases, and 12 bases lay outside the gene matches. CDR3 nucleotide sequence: TGCAGCGCTGTACCCCGACAGGGGTGGGAAGCTTTCTTT. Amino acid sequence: CSAVPRQGWEAFF.

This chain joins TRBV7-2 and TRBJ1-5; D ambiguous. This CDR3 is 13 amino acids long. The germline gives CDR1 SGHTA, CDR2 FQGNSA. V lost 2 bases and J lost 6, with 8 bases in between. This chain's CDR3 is CASSLSGVQPQHF. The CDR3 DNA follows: TGTGCCAGCAGCTTATCCGGGGTTCAGCCCCAGCATTTT.

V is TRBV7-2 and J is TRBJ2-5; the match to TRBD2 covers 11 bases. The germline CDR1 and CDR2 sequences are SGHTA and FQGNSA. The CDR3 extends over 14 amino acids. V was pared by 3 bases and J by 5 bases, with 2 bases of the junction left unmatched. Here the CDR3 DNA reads TGTGCCAGCAGCTTGCGGACTAGCGGGGAGACCCAGTACTTC. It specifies CASSLRTSGETQYF.

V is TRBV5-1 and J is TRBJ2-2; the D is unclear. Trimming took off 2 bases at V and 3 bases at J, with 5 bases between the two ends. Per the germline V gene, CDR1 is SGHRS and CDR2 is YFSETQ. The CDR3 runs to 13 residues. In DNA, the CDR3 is TGCGCCAGCAGCTTCGCAGACACCGGGGAGCTGTTTTTT. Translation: CASSFADTGELFF. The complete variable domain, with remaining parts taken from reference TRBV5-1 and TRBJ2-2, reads KAGVTQTPRYLIKTRGQQVTLSCSPISGHRSVSWYQQTPGQGLQFLFEYFSETQRNKGNFPGRFSGRQFSNSRSEMNVSTLELGDSALYLCASSFADTGELFFGEGSRLTVL.

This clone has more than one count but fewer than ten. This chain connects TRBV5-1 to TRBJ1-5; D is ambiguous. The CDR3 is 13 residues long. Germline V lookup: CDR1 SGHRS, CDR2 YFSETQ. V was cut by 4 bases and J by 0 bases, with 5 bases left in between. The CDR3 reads CASSAGSNQPQHF. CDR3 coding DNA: TGCGCCAGCAGCGCGGGTAGCAATCAGCCCCAGCATTTT.

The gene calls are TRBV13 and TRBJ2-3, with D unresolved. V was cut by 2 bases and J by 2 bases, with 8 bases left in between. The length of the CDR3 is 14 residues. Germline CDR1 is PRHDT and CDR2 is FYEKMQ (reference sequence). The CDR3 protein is CASSLNRDTDTQYF. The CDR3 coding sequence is TGTGCCAGCAGCTTAAATAGGGACACAGATACGCAGTATTTT.

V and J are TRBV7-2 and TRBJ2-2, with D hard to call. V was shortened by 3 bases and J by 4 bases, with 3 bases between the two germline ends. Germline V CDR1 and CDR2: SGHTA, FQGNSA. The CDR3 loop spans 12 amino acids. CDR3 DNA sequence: TGTGCCAGCAGCTTCGCCACCGGGGAGCTGTTTTTT. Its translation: CASSFATGELFF.

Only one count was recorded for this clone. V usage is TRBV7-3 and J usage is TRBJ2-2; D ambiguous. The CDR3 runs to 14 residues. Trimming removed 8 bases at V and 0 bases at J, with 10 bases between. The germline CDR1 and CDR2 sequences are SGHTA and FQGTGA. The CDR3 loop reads CASGLGANTGELFF. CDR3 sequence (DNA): TGTGCCAGCGGGTTGGGCGCGAACACCGGGGAGCTGTTTTTT.

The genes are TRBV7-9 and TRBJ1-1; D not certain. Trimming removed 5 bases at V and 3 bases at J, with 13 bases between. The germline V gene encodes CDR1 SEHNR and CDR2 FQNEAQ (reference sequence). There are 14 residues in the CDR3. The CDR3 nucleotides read TGTGCCAGCAGCCACCACACCGGGGACACTGAAGCTTTCTTT. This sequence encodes CASSHHTGDTEAFF.

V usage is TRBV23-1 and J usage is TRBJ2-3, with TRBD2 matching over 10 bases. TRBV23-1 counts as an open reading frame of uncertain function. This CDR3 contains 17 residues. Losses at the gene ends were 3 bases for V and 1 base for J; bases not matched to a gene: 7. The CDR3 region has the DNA TGCGCCAGCAGTCATGGCCTAGCGGGAGACCGCACAGATACGCAGTATTTT. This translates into CASSHGLAGDRTDTQYF.

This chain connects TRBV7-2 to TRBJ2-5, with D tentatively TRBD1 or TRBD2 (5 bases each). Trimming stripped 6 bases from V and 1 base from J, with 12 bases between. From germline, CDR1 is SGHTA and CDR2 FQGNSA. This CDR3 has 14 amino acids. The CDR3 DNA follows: TGTGCCAGCAGAGGGAGACAGCCCCAAGAGACCCAGTACTTC. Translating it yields CASRGRQPQETQYF.

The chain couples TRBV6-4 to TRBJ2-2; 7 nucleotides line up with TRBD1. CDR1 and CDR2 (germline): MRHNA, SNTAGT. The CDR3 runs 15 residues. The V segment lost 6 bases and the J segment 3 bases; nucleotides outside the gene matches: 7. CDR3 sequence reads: CASSSGQGDTGELFF. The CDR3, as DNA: TGTGCCAGCAGCTCTGGGCAGGGGGACACCGGGGAGCTGTTTTTT.